The 13 T cell receptor beta chains below all came from one sample that was sequenced in a study of blood T cells in healthy people across ages. The authors ran a second PCR of about 6 to 12 cycles using a sample-barcoded 5' primer and a J-beta primer mix. TCRdb reprocessed the 5' RACE reads via MiXCR and lists one record per CDR3 protein. The table includes some 890,000 distinct CDR3 sequences, roughly 28% detected once. These same records also appear under a second study, on T cells of mothers and their children.

Sequencing input: blood. Receptors originate from a woman aged 40 to 50 in good health.

This clonotype was seen ten or more times. The chain carries TRBV27 and TRBJ1-4, with 8 bases that match TRBD1. CDR1 is MNHEY, CDR2 SMNVEV, per germline (reference sequence). CDR3 length: 14 amino acids. V lost 5 bases and J lost 6; bases outside the gene matches: 5. The CDR3 region is CASSNQGAYEKLFF. The CDR3 bases are TGTGCCAGCAGTAACCAGGGGGCTTATGAAAAACTGTTTTTT.

This chain joins TRBV7-3 and TRBJ2-3; 14 bases fit TRBD2. V lost 5 bases to trimming and J lost 4 bases; unmatched junction nucleotides: 5. CDR1 is SGHTA and CDR2 is FQGTGA in the germline V gene. The CDR3 runs 16 residues. CDR3 sequence: CASSTRLAGGPDTQYF. Written as DNA, the CDR3 is TGTGCCAGCAGCACTCGACTAGCGGGGGGGCCAGATACGCAGTATTTT. Based on the CDR3 plus reference TRBV7-3 and TRBJ2-3, the full variable domain is GAGVSQTPSNKVTEKGKYVELRCDPISGHTALYWYRQSLGQGPEFLIYFQGTGAADDSGLPNDRFFAVRPEGSVSTLKIQRTERGDSAVYLCASSTRLAGGPDTQYFGPGTRLTVL.

This clonotype was detected a few times. The chain uses TRBV15 and TRBJ2-1; 7 nucleotides line up with TRBD1. The CDR3 contains 14 residues. CDR1 LNHNV and CDR2 YYDKDF come from the germline V gene (reference sequence). The J segment lost 7 bases and the V segment lost 3 bases, leaving 6 bases of the junction unmatched. CDR3 coding DNA: TGTGCCACCAGCAGGGCAGGGGGACGTAATGAGCAGTTCTTC. Encoded protein: CATSRAGGRNEQFF.

The rearrangement uses TRBV20-1 and TRBJ1-5, with 10 bases identical to TRBD1. Germline CDR1 reads DFQATT; CDR2 reads SNEGSKA (reference sequence). Trimming removed 4 bases from V and 6 bases from J; junction bases left unmatched: 9. This CDR3 comprises 15 residues. CDR3 in DNA: TGCAGTGCTACAGAACCGACAGGGGGCGGTCAGCCCCAGCATTTT. This encodes CSATEPTGGGQPQHF.

This clonotype appeared a single time. The CDR3, as DNA: TGTGCCAGTACCGCTTCCAGGAGCTCCTACGAGCAGTACTTC. Amino acid sequence: CASTASRSSYEQYF. The chain employs TRBV19 and TRBJ2-7; D call uncertain. This CDR3 has 14 amino acids. Trimming removed 7 bases from V and 0 bases from J, with 13 bases in between. The germline gives CDR1 LNHDA, CDR2 SQIVND (reference sequence).

In this sample, this clonotype turned up once. The genes are TRBV7-8 and TRBJ2-1; 9 nucleotides agree with TRBD2. There are 15 residues in the CDR3. CDR1 and CDR2 (germline): SGHVS, FQNEAQ. V dropped 10 bases and J dropped 0; count of bases not matched to a gene: 7. Written as DNA, the CDR3 is TGTGCCAACATCCATAGCGGGGGCTCCTACAATGAGCAGTTCTTC. Its protein is CANIHSGGSYNEQFF. The variable domain in full, with the rest retrieved from reference TRBV7-8 and TRBJ2-1, is GAGVSQSPRYKVAKRGQDVALRCDPISGHVSLFWYQQALGQGPEFLTYFQNEAQLDKSGLPSDRFFAERPEGSVSTLKIQRTQQEDSAVYLCANIHSGGSYNEQFFGPGTRLTVL.

With respect to this clonotype: A much larger clone differs by one base, so this may be a read error. The rearrangement links TRBV5-1 to TRBJ2-5; tentative D call: TRBD2 (6 bases). V lost 2 bases to trimming and J lost 0 bases, with 14 bases between them. The CDR3 length is 16 residues. Germline V gene data show CDR1 as SGHRS and CDR2 as YFSETQ. CDR3 sequence (DNA): TGCGCCAGCAGCTTTACTAGCAGGGTTTACCAAGAGACCCAGTACTTC. This gives the protein CASSFTSRVYQETQYF.

This clonotype was counted between two and nine times. The V and J genes are TRBV7-3 and TRBJ2-5, with 10 bases matching TRBD2. Germline V lookup: CDR1 SGHTA, CDR2 FQGTGA. Trimming at V came to 5 bases and at J to 5 bases, leaving 11 bases not matched to a gene. The CDR3 consists of 16 residues. In DNA, the CDR3 is TGTGCCAGCAGCCCTTCCGGAGCGGGGGGGCCGGAGACCCAGTACTTC. Residues: CASSPSGAGGPETQYF.

V and J are TRBV10-3 and TRBJ1-6, with D tentatively TRBD1 (6 bases). The CDR3 contains 14 residues. Germline V gene lookup returns CDR1 ENHRY and CDR2 SYGVKD. Between the trimmed V and J ends, which lost 3 bases and 8 bases, there was a span of 11 bases. The CDR3 loop is CAISETGADSPLHF. CDR3 sequence (DNA): TGTGCCATCAGTGAAACGGGGGCTGATTCACCCCTCCACTTT.

This rearrangement joins TRBV28 to TRBJ2-5; possibly TRBD1 for D (7 bases). The CDR3 contains 15 residues. Trimming left V 7 bases short and J 0 bases short, with 15 bases between. Germline V gives CDR1 MDHEN, CDR2 SYDVKM. Written as DNA, the CDR3 is TGTGCCAGCATGGGGGGACAGACGTACCAAGAGACCCAGTACTTC. Amino acids: CASMGGQTYQETQYF.

This clonotype has more than one count but fewer than ten. The junction departs from germline at one end; a sequencing error may be responsible. V is TRBV7-9 and J is TRBJ2-5; D tentatively fits TRBD1 or TRBD2 (5 bases each). There are 13 residues in the CDR3. The germline gives CDR1 SEHNR, CDR2 FQNEAQ (reference sequence). The CDR3 protein is CASSSRGPETPYF. The DNA for the CDR3 is TGTGCCAGCAGCTCCCGGGGCCCAGAGACCCCGTACTTC.

Concerning this clonotype itself: The junction differs from germline at one of its ends, possibly a read error. The gene calls are TRBV20-1 and TRBJ2-5; perhaps D is TRBD1 or TRBD2 (6 bases each). CDR3 size: 14 residues. CDR1 is DFQATT, CDR2 SNEGSKA, per germline (reference sequence). CDR3 sequence reads: CSARAGGLQGTQYF. The CDR3 bases are TGCAGTGCTAGAGCTGGGGGGCTCCAAGGGACCCAGTACTTC.

This clonotype was detected ten times or more. The chain recombines TRBV7-3 with TRBJ2-1, with 15 bases matching TRBD2. The CDR3 extends over 17 amino acids. Germline V gene sequence: CDR1 SGHTA, CDR2 FQGTGA. With 1 base clipped from V and 3 bases from J, the junction kept 1 base outside the gene matches. CDR3 amino acids: CASSLRGLAGGYNEQFF. CDR3 bases: TGTGCCAGCAGCTTAAGGGGACTAGCGGGGGGCTACAATGAGCAGTTCTTC.